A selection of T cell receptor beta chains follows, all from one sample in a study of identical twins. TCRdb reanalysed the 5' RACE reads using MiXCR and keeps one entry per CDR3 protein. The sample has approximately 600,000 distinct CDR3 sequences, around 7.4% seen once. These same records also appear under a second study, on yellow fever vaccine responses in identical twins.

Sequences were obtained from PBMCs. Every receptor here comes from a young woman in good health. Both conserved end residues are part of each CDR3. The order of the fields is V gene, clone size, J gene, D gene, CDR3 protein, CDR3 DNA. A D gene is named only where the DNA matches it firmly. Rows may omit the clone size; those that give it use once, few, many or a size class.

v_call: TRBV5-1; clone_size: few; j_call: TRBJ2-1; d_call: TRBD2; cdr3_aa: CASSLLAGDHNEQFF; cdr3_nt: TGCGCCAGCAGCTTGCTAGCGGGGGACCACAATGAGCAGTTCTTC
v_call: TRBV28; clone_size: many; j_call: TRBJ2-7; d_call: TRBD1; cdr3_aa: CASTEQGLNYEQYF; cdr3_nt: TGTGCCAGCACCGAACAGGGGCTTAACTACGAGCAGTACTTC
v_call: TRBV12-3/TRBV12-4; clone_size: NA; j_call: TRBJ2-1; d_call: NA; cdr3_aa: CASSPKYEQFF; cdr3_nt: TGTGCCAGCAGTCCAAAATACGAGCAGTTCTTC
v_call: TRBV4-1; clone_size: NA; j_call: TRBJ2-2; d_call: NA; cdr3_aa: CAIKEGAGELFF; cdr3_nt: TGCGCCATCAAGGAGGGGGCCGGGGAGCTGTTTTTT
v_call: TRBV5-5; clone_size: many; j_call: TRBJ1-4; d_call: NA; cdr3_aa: CASSLDTHKDEKLFF; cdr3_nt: TGTGCCAGCAGCCTGGACACACATAAAGATGAAAAACTGTTTTTT
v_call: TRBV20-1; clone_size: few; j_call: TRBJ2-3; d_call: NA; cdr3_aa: CSARGTTGGPADTQYF; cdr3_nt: TGCAGTGCTAGAGGCACCACCGGGGGACCGGCAGATACGCAGTATTTT
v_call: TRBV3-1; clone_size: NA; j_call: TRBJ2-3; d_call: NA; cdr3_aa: CASSYEALVTDTQYF; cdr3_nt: TGTGCCAGCAGCTACGAAGCACTAGTGACAGATACGCAGTATTTT
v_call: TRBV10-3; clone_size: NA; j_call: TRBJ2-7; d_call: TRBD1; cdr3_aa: CAIQGQGDYEQYF; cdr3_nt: TGTGCCATCCAAGGACAGGGGGACTACGAGCAGTACTTC
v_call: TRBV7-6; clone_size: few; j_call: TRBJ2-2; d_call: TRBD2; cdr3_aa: CASSFNSGRSTNTGELFF; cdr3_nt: TGTGCCAGCAGCTTTAATAGCGGGAGGTCGACGAACACCGGGGAGCTGTTTTTT
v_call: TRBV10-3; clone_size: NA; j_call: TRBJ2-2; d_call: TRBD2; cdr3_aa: CAIMGPLAGGNTGELFF; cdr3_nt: TGTGCCATCATGGGGCCCCTAGCGGGGGGAAACACCGGGGAGCTGTTTTTT
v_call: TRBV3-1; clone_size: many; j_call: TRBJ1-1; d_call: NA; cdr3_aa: CASSWGSEAFF; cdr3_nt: TGTGCCAGCAGCTGGGGGTCTGAAGCTTTCTTT
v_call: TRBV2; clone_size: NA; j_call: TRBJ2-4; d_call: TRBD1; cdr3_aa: CASSVRDSNLAKNIQYF; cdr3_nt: TGTGCCAGCAGTGTTAGGGACAGCAACCTAGCCAAAAACATTCAGTACTTC
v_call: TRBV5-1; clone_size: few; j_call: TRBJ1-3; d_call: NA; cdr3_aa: CASSLVAESGNTIYF; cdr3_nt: TGCGCCAGCAGCTTGGTGGCAGAAAGTGGAAACACCATATATTTT
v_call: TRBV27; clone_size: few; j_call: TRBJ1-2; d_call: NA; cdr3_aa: CASSPNTGPGNGYTF; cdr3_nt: TGTGCCAGCAGTCCTAACACAGGGCCGGGGAATGGCTACACCTTC
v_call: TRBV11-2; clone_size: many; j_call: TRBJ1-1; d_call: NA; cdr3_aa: CASSLDLGRWNTEAFF; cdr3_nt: TGTGCCAGCAGCTTAGATTTGGGGAGGTGGAACACTGAAGCTTTCTTT
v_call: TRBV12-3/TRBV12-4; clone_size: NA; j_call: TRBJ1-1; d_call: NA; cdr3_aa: CASSLGLRTEAFF; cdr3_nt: TGTGCCAGCAGTTTAGGGTTGCGCACTGAAGCTTTCTTT
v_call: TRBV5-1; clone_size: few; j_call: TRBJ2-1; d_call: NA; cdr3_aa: CASSLAWGGPRDEQFF; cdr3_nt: TGCGCCAGCAGCTTGGCTTGGGGGGGGCCTCGGGATGAGCAGTTCTTC
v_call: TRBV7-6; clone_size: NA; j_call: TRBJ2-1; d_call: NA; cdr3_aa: CASSLDSSGYYNEQFF; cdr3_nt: TGTGCCAGCAGCTTGGACAGTTCGGGTTATTACAATGAGCAGTTCTTC
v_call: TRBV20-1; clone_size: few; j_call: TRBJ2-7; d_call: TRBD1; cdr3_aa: CSAPRTGGSEQYF; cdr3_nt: TGCAGTGCCCCACGGACAGGGGGCTCCGAGCAGTACTTC
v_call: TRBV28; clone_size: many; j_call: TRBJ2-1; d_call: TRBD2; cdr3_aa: CASRAGGPISSYNEQFF; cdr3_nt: TGTGCCAGCCGAGCGGGAGGGCCTATTAGCTCCTACAATGAGCAGTTCTTC
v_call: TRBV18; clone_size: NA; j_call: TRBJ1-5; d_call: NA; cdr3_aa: CASSPYGTDYSNQPQHF; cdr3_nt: TGTGCCAGCTCACCTTACGGTACAGACTATAGCAATCAGCCCCAGCATTTT
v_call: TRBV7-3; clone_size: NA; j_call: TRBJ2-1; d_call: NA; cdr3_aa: CASSVRGALGDNEQFF; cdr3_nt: TGTGCCAGCAGCGTAAGGGGGGCTCTCGGAGACAATGAGCAGTTCTTC
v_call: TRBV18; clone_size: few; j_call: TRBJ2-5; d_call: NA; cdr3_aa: CASSPPGTVVETQYF; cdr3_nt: TGTGCCAGCTCACCACCGGGGACCGTAGTGGAGACCCAGTACTTC
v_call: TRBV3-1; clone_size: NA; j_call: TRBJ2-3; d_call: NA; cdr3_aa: CASSQDAGDTQYF; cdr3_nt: TGTGCCAGCAGCCAAGATGCGGGGGATACGCAGTATTTT
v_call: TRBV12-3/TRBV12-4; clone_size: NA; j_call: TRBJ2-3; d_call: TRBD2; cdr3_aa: CASSLGLAGRIDTQYF; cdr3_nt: TGTGCCAGCAGTTTAGGACTAGCGGGAAGGATAGATACGCAGTATTTT
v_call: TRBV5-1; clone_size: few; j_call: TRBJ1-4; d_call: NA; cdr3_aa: CASSQTGSNEKLFF; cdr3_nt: TGCGCCAGCAGCCAAACAGGGAGTAATGAAAAACTGTTTTTT
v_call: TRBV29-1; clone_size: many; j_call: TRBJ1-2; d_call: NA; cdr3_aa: CSVEGPGYSYGYTF; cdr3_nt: TGCAGCGTTGAAGGACCAGGATATTCCTATGGCTACACCTTC
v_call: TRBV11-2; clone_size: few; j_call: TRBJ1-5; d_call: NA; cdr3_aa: CASSRGVLGQGNQPQHF; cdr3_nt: TGTGCCAGCAGCCGCGGGGTTCTGGGGCAAGGGAATCAGCCCCAGCATTTT
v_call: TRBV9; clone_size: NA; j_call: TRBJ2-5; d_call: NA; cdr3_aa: CASSVVGRIQETQYF; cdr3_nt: TGTGCCAGCAGCGTAGTTGGGAGGATCCAAGAGACCCAGTACTTC
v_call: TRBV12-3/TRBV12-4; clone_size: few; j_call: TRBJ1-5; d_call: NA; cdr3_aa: CASSLYLLQGDQPQHF; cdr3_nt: TGTGCCAGCAGTTTATACCTCCTCCAGGGAGATCAGCCCCAGCATTTT
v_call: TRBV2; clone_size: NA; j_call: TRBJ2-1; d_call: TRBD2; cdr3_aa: CASSEQGTSGPDEQFF; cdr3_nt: TGTGCCAGCAGTGAACAGGGGACTAGCGGGCCCGATGAGCAGTTCTTC
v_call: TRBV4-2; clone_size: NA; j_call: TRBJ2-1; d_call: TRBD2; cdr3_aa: CASSPTSGRAPSYNEQFF; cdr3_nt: TGTGCCAGCAGCCCAACTAGCGGGAGGGCCCCCTCCTACAATGAGCAGTTCTTC
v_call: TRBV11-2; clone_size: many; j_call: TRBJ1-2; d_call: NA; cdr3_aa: CASSLSPVFRNGYTF; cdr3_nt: TGTGCCAGCAGCTTATCTCCGGTATTTCGGAATGGCTACACCTTC
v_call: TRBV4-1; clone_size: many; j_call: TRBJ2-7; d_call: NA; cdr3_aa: CASSQGGGPVVYEQYF; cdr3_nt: TGCGCCAGCAGCCAAGGGGGAGGCCCAGTAGTCTACGAGCAGTACTTC
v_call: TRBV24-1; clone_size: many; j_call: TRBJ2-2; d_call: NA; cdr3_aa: CATSVGGSNTGELFF; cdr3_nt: TGTGCCACCAGTGTCGGAGGGTCCAACACCGGGGAGCTGTTTTTT
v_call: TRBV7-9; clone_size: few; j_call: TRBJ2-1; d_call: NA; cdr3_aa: CASSLSYAGSSYNEQFF; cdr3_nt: TGTGCCAGCAGCTTAAGTTACGCGGGGAGCTCCTACAATGAGCAGTTCTTC
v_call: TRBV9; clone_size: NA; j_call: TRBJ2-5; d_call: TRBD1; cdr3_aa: CASSPGQALQETQYF; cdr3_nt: TGTGCCAGCAGCCCGGGACAGGCTCTCCAAGAGACCCAGTACTTC
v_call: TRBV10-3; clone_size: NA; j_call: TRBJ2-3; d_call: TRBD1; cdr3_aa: CAIRDRSGDLSTDTQYF; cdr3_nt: TGTGCCATCAGGGACAGGTCTGGGGACCTTAGCACAGATACGCAGTATTTT
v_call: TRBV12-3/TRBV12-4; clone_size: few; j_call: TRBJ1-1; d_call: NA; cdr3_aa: CASRPDLNTEAFF; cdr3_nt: TGTGCCAGCAGGCCAGACTTGAACACTGAAGCTTTCTTT
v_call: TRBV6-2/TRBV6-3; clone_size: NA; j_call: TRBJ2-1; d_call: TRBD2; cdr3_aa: CASSYGGRGPSGRRGPEQFF; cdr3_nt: TGTGCCAGCAGTTACGGAGGACGGGGCCCTAGCGGGAGACGAGGTCCTGAGCAGTTCTTC
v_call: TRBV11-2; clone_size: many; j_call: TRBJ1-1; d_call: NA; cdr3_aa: CASSLQLTDTEAFF; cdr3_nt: TGTGCCAGCAGCTTACAACTGACGGATACTGAAGCTTTCTTT
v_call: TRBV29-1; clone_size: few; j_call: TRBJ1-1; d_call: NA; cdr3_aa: CSVPGTLNTEAFF; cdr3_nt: TGCAGCGTTCCAGGCACTCTGAACACTGAAGCTTTCTTT
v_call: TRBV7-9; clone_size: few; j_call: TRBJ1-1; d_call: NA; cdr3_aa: CASSLVAGRMDTEAFF; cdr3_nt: TGTGCCAGCAGCTTAGTGGCAGGGAGGATGGACACTGAAGCTTTCTTT
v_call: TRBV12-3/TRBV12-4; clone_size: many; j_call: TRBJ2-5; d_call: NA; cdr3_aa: CASSRRLVLQETQYF; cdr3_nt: TGTGCCAGCAGTCGGAGACTAGTACTCCAAGAGACCCAGTACTTC
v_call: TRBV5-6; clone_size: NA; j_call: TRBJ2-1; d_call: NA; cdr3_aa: CASSLWVGGLGNEQFF; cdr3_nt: TGTGCCAGCAGCTTGTGGGTGGGAGGCCTGGGCAATGAGCAGTTCTTC
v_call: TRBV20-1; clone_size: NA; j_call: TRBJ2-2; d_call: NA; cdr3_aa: CSAREKSKSAGELFF; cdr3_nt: TGCAGTGCTAGGGAGAAGAGCAAGTCGGCCGGGGAGCTGTTTTTT
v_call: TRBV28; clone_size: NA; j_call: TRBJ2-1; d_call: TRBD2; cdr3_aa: CASSSPGTTGRVVGVF; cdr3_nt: TGTGCCAGCAGTTCCCCCGGGACTACCGGCCGGGTCGTCGGGGTCTTC
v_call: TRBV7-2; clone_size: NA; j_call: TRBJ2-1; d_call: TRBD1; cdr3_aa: CASSLSVRGMTDEQFF; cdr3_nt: TGTGCCAGCAGCTTAAGTGTCAGGGGGATGACGGATGAGCAGTTCTTC
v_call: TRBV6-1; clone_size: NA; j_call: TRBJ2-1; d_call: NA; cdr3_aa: CASSVETVGDEQFF; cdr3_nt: TGTGCCAGCAGTGTGGAGACAGTCGGTGATGAGCAGTTCTTC